One and the same sample provided the 19 T cell receptor beta chains below, sequenced in a study of vaccination effects on CD4 cells after COVID-19. These TCRs' antigens remain unknown. With the ViraFEST assay, the study expanded antigen-specific CD4+ T cells using viral peptide pools, then sequenced them. Cells that had been cultured for roughly 9 days were the source of isolated CD4+ T cells. All participants had two doses of either the BNT162b2 or mRNA-1273 vaccine. The table came from immunoSEQ multiplex PCR; TCRdb's copy has only in-frame clones and leaves some out. This sample has about 38,000 clones, with almost 85% found just once. The material was CD4+ T cells from PBMCs cultured with HCoV-NL63 spike peptides, obtained after COVID-19 vaccination. The receptors come from a human donor who received a COVID-19 vaccine. Some clones in this sample may be carry-over from other donors' samples.

This clone was counted a few times. This rearrangement joins TRBV30 to TRBJ2-7; D is unclear. Germline-derived CDR1 and CDR2 are GTSNPN and SVGIG (reference sequence). The ends were cut back, 0 bases at V and 3 bases at J, with 9 bases in the middle. The CDR3 runs to 13 residues. The CDR3 DNA reads as TGTGCCTGGAGTGTAGGAAGGGACTACGAGCAGTACGTC. Amino acid sequence: CAWSVGRDYEQYV.

The V and J genes are TRBV5-1 and TRBJ2-5, with TRBD1 matching over 8 bases. Germline V CDR1 and CDR2: SGHRS, YFSETQ. Trimming took 0 bases from V and 6 from J; bases not matched to a gene: 4. The CDR3 totals 14 residues. The CDR3, as DNA: TGCGCCAGCAGCTTGGAAACAGGGGGAAAGACCCAGTACTTC. Its translation is CASSLETGGKTQYF.

The chain uses TRBV21-1 and TRBJ2-4; the tabulated D call, TRBD2, remains unverified against the DNA. TRBV21-1 is a recognized pseudogene. The CDR3 loop spans 18 amino acids. CDR3 protein: CASSKDASVLIAKNIQYF. In nucleotides, the CDR3 is TGTGCCAGCAGCAAAGATGCGTCGGTGCTAATAGCCAAAAACATTCAGTACTTC.

The chain joins TRBV6-1 to TRBJ1-2; no definite D call. Germline V CDR1 and CDR2: MNHNS, SASEGT. The V end lost 2 bases, the J end lost 4 bases, and 14 bases lay between the germline ends. This CDR3 has 15 residues. CDR3 loop: CASSESWEILYGYTF. For the CDR3, the DNA is TGTGCCAGCAGTGAATCATGGGAGATCCTCTATGGCTACACCTTC.

Only a few counts were recorded for this clone. The rearrangement uses TRBV25-1 and TRBJ1-2, with 9 nucleotides matching TRBD1. The germline CDR1 and CDR2 sequences are MGHDK and SYGVNS. The CDR3 is 14 amino acids. The V segment lost 6 bases and the J segment 8 bases; nucleotides outside the gene matches: 10. The CDR3 DNA reads TGTGCCAGCAGGCCGGGACAGGGATCTGGAGGCTACACCTTC. It is translated as CASRPGQGSGGYTF.

V usage is TRBV3-1 (or the pseudogene TRBV3-2) and J usage is TRBJ1-1; 7 bases match TRBD1. This CDR3 has 13 residues. Germline values: CDR1 LGHDT, CDR2 YNNKEL (reference sequence). V shed 4 bases, J shed 7 bases, and the junction held 6 bases outside the gene matches. CDR3 coding DNA: TGTGCCAGCAGCCTCGCGACAGGGTTTGAAGCTTTCTTT. This sequence encodes CASSLATGFEAFF.

The chain uses TRBV13 and TRBJ2-3; TRBD2 might be the D (6 bases). Trimming pared 1 base from V and 6 bases from J, leaving 11 bases between. The CDR3 is 14 residues long. The germline V gene encodes CDR1 PRHDT and CDR2 FYEKMQ (reference sequence). CDR3 residues: CASSLDPGDDTQYF. CDR3 sequence (DNA): TGTGCCAGCAGCTTAGACCCGGGGGATGATACGCAGTATTTT. The variable domain in full, completed from reference TRBV13 and TRBJ2-3, reads AAGVIQSPRHLIKEKRETATLKCYPIPRHDTVYWYQQGPGQDPQFLISFYEKMQSDKGSIPDRFSAQQFSDYHSELNMSSLELGDSALYFCASSLDPGDDTQYFGPGTRLTVL.

The chain carries TRBV2 and TRBJ1-1; weak D call: TRBD1 (6 bases). The CDR3 length is 15 residues. Germline-derived CDR1 and CDR2 are SNHLY and FYNNEI. Between the trimmed V and J ends, which lost 5 bases and 2 bases, there was a span of 15 bases. The CDR3 sequence is CASSSRTGGNTEAFF. The CDR3 DNA follows: TGTGCCAGCAGTTCAAGAACCGGGGGCAACACTGAAGCTTTCTTT.

This chain joins TRBV2 and TRBJ2-1; 8 nucleotides match TRBD2. This CDR3 is built from 15 residues. V was clipped by 8 bases and J by 5 bases; unmatched bases: 11. Looked up from germline, CDR1 is SNHLY and CDR2 is FYNNEI. The CDR3 DNA follows: TGTGCCAGCGGAGGGGACGGGGGGGCCCACAATGAGCAGTTCTTC. Its translation: CASGGDGGAHNEQFF.

The rearrangement links TRBV24-1 to TRBJ2-2; the D is unclear. This CDR3 contains 14 residues. Trimming cost V 6 bases and J 4 bases, with 11 bases left between them. CDR1 and CDR2 (germline): KGHDR, SFDVKD. The CDR3 sequence: CATSPYYPTGELFF. CDR3 DNA sequence: TGTGCCACCAGTCCCTATTATCCCACCGGGGAGCTGTTTTTT.

This sequence joins TRBV7-3 and TRBJ2-2; no firm D call. Trimming shortened V by 3 bases and J by 1 base, and 6 bases separated the two germline ends. Germline CDR1 reads SGHTA; CDR2 reads FQGTGA. The CDR3 has 14 amino acids. The CDR3 DNA sequence: TGTGCCAGCAGCTTTGGGGAGAACACCGGGGAGCTGTTTTTT. Protein: CASSFGENTGELFF.

This chain links TRBV5-6 with TRBJ1-5, with 8 positions matching TRBD1. This CDR3 is built from 14 residues. Trimming at V came to 4 bases and at J to 2 bases, leaving 2 bases not matched to a gene. The germline CDR1 and CDR2 sequences are SGHDT and YYEEEE. CDR3 sequence (DNA): TGTGCCAGCAGCCTGGACAGGGGCAATCAGCCCCAGCATTTT. Residues: CASSLDRGNQPQHF.

The chain has TRBV5-4 and TRBJ2-3; no reliable D call. The CDR3 is made up of 15 amino acids. CDR1 is SGHNT and CDR2 is YYREEE in the germline V gene (reference sequence). Trimming removed 5 bases at V and 0 bases at J, with 13 bases between. The CDR3 protein is CASRADFTSTDTQYF. The CDR3 DNA follows: TGTGCCAGCAGAGCCGACTTTACTAGCACAGATACGCAGTATTTT.

V is TRBV19 and J is TRBJ1-2; unclear D gene. Trimming cost V 0 bases and J 5 bases, with 19 bases left between them. This CDR3 has 17 residues. Germline assignment: CDR1 LNHDA and CDR2 SQIVND (reference sequence). CDR3 region: CASSIDLFGLPRYGYTF. The CDR3 DNA is TGTGCCAGTAGTATAGATCTCTTCGGCCTACCCCGGTATGGCTACACCTTC.

J is TRBJ1-2 and V is TRBV6-6; possibly TRBD1 for D (6 bases). V lost 6 bases and J lost 1, with 15 bases in between. CDR1 MNHNY and CDR2 SVGAGI come from the germline V gene (reference sequence). The CDR3 totals 15 residues. The chain's CDR3 is CASRYGLQGNYGYTF. The CDR3 nucleotides are TGTGCCAGCAGATATGGACTACAGGGTAACTATGGCTACACCTTC.

V is TRBV9 and J is TRBJ2-6; D remains unclear. The V gene's germline CDR1 is SGDLS and CDR2 YYNGEE. V lost 4 bases and J 0 bases, leaving 5 bases between the germline ends. This CDR3 region has 14 residues. The CDR3 DNA reads TGTGCCAGCAGCCCCAACTCTGGGGCCAACGTCCTGACTTTC. It specifies CASSPNSGANVLTF.

The DNA for the CDR3 is TGTGCCAGCAGCCCCGGGACTAGCGTGACGAATGAGCAGTTCTTC. As protein: CASSPGTSVTNEQFF. This chain joins TRBV6-4 and TRBJ2-1, with 10 bases identical to TRBD2. Germline V gene lookup returns CDR1 MRHNA and CDR2 SNTAGT. V was pared by 6 bases and J by 7 bases, with 9 bases of the junction left unmatched. This CDR3 is built from 15 residues.

The rearrangement joins TRBV18 to TRBJ1-6; 8 nucleotides agree with TRBD1. The CDR3 runs to 14 residues. V gave up 3 bases and J gave up 7 bases; unmatched junction bases: 2. In germline, CDR1 is KGHSH, CDR2 LQKENI. CDR3 nucleotide sequence: TGTGCCAGCTCACCCGACAGGGGCAATTCACCCCTCCACTTT. Residues: CASSPDRGNSPLHF.

This rearrangement joins TRBV20-1 to TRBJ2-1; no clear D. V was clipped by 3 bases and J by 6 bases, with 6 bases between them. This CDR3 comprises 11 residues. In germline, CDR1 is DFQATT, CDR2 SNEGSKA (reference sequence). This CDR3 is CSASLGNEQFF. The DNA of the CDR3 is TGCAGTGCTAGCCTAGGCAATGAGCAGTTCTTC.